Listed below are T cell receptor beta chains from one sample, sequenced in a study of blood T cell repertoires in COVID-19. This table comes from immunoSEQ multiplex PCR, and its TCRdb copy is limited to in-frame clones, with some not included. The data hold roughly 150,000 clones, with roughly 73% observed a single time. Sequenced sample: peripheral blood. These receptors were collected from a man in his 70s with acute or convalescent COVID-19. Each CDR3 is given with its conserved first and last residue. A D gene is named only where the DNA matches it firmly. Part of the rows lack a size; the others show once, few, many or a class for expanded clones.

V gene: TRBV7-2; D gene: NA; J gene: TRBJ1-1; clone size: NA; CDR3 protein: CASSSLTGTEAFF; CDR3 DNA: TGTGCCAGCAGCTCCCTTACAGGCACTGAAGCTTTCTTT
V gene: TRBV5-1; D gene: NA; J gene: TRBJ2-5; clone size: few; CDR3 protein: CASSPGSLMGDKETQYF; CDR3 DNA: TGCGCCAGCAGCCCGGGATCCCTCATGGGAGATAAAGAGACCCAGTACTTC
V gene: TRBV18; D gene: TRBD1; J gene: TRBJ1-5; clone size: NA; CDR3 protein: CASSLDRATNQPQHF; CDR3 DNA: TGTGCCAGCTCCCTGGACAGGGCAACCAATCAGCCCCAGCATTTT
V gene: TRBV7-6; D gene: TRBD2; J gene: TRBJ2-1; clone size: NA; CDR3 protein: CASSLKLAGGQDEQFF; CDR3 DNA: TGTGCCAGCAGCTTAAAACTAGCGGGAGGGCAGGATGAGCAGTTCTTC
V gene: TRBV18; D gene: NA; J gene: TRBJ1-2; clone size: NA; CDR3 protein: CASSPSWESGYTF; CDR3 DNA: TGTGCCAGCTCACCTTCCTGGGAGAGTGGCTACACCTTC
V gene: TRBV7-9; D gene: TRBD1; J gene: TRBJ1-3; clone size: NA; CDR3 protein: CASSEGQGMDTIYF; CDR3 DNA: TGTGCCAGCAGCGAGGGACAGGGAATGGACACCATATATTTT
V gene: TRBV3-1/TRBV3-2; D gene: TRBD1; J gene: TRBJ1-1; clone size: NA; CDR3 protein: CASSPSGQRNTEAFF; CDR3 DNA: TGTGCCAGCAGCCCTTCGGGACAGAGGAACACTGAAGCTTTCTTT
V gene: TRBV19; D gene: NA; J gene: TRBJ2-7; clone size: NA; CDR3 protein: CASSIYRNRRNEQYF; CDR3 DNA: TGTGCCAGTAGTATTTACAGGAACAGGCGGAACGAGCAGTACTTC
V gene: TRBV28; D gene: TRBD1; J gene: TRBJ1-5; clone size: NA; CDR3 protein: CASSRGDRVDQPQHF; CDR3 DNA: TGTGCCAGCAGTCGAGGCGACAGGGTAGATCAGCCCCAGCATTTT
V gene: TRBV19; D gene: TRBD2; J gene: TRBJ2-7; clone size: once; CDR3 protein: CASSRGLTTYEQYF; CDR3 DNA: TGTGCCAGTAGCCGGGGACTAACCACCTACGAGCAGTACTTC
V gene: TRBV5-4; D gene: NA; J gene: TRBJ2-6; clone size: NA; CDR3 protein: CASSSGQSGANVLTF; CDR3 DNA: TGTGCCAGCAGCTCCGGACAATCTGGGGCCAACGTCCTGACTTTC
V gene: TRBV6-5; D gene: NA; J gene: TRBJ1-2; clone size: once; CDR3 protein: CASNKAGVRYGYTF; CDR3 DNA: TGTGCCAGCAACAAGGCGGGGGTCCGCTATGGCTACACCTTC
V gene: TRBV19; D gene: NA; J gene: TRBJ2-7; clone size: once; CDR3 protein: CASSFSNRDEQYF; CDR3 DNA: TGTGCCAGTAGTTTTTCAAACAGAGACGAGCAGTACTTC
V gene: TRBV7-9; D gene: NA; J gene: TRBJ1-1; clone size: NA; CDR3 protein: CASSLTGFPEAFF; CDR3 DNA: TGTGCCAGCAGCTTAACAGGGTTCCCTGAAGCTTTCTTT
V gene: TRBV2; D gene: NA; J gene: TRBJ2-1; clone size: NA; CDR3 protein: CASMAGVRNEQFF; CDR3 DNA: TGTGCCAGCATGGCAGGGGTGCGGAATGAGCAGTTCTTC
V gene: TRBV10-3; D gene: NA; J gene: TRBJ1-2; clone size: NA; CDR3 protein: CAIRAQGPYGYTF; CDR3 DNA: TGTGCCATCAGGGCGCAGGGCCCTTATGGCTACACCTTC
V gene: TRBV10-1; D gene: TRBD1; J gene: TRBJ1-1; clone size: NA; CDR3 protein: CASSEGSGGEAFF; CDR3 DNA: TGCGCCAGCAGTGAGGGTTCAGGGGGCGAAGCTTTCTTT
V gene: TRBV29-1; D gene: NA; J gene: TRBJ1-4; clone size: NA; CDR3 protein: CSVSRNEKLFF; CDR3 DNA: TGCAGCGTGTCGAGGAATGAAAAACTGTTTTTT
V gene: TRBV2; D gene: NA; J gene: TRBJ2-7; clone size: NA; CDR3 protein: CAGKREPYEQYF; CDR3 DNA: TGTGCCGGCAAAAGGGAGCCCTACGAGCAGTACTTC
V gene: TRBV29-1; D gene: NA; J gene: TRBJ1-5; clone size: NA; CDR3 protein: CSVGEGDRQPQHF; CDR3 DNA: TGCAGCGTTGGCGAAGGTGACAGGCAGCCCCAGCATTTT
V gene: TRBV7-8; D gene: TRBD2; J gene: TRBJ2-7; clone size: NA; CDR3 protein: CASSRTSGAYEQYF; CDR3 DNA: TGTGCCAGCAGCCGGACTAGCGGAGCTTACGAGCAGTACTTC
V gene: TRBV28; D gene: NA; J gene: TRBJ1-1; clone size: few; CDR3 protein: CASRNRRSTSDTEAFF; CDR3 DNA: TGTGCCAGCAGGAATAGGAGGTCTACTTCGGACACTGAAGCTTTCTTT
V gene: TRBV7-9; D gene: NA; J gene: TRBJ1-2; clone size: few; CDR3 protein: CASRGSGIDGYTF; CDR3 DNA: TGTGCCAGCAGGGGGTCGGGAATAGATGGCTACACCTTC
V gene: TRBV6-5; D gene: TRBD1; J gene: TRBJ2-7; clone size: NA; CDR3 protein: CASSRDRGSGEQYF; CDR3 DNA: TGTGCCAGCAGCCGGGACAGGGGTAGTGGCGAGCAGTACTTC
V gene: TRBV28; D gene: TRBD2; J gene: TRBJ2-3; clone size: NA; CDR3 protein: CASSAGTSGTDTQYF; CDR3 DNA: TGTGCCAGCAGTGCCGGGACTAGCGGCACAGATACGCAGTATTTT
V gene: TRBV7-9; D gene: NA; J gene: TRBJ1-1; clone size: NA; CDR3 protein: CASSLSAVNTEAFF; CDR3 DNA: TGTGCCAGCAGCTTATCTGCAGTGAACACTGAAGCTTTCTTT
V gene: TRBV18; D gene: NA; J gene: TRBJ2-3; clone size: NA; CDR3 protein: CASSLATADTQYF; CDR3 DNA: TGTGCCAGCTCCCTAGCTACAGCGGATACGCAGTATTTT
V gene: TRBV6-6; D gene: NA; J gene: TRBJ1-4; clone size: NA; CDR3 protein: CASSELKGFEKLFF; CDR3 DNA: TGTGCCAGCAGCGAGTTGAAGGGGTTCGAAAAACTGTTTTTT
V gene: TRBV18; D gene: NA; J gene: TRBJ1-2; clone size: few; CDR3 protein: CASSPSQEYGYTF; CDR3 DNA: TGTGCCAGCTCACCATCACAGGAGTATGGCTACACCTTC
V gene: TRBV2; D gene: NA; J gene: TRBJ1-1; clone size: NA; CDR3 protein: CASSDLMNTEAFF; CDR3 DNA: TGTGCCAGCAGTGACCTAATGAACACTGAAGCTTTCTTT
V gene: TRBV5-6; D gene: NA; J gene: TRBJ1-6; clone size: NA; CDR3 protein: CASRSRQGSYNSPLHF; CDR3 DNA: TGTGCCAGCAGATCAAGGCAGGGTTCCTATAATTCACCCCTCCACTTT
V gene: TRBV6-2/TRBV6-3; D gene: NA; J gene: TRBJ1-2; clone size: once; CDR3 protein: CASSPNRHSYGYTF; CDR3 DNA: TGTGCCAGCAGCCCGAACAGGCACTCCTATGGCTACACCTTC
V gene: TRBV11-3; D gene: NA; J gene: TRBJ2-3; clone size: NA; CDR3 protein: CASSPGDTQYF; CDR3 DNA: TGTGCCAGCAGCCCCGGAGATACGCAGTATTTT
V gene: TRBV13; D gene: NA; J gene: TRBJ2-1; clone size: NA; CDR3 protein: CASSPPSVEQFF; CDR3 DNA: TGTGCCAGCAGCCCCCCTAGCGTCGAGCAGTTCTTC
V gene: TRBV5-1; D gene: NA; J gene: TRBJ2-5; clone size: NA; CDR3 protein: CASSLVGSQETQYF; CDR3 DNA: TGCGCCAGCAGCTTGGTTGGGAGCCAAGAGACCCAGTACTTC